The clone carrying this T cell receptor beta chain was seen just once. The sample comes from a study of blood T cell repertoires in COVID-19. Study details: PBMCs, B-cell-depleted T cells, or T cells provided the cDNA or gDNA that made up the material.

In the authors' methods: Amplification of reference gene primers was used by the study to estimate nucleated cell counts. This table comes from immunoSEQ multiplex PCR, and its TCRdb copy is limited to in-frame clones, with some not included. For V, J and clone size, that table is used; D and trimming come from the DNA. The sample contains fewer than 200,000 clones, around nine tenths of which appear only once. The CDR3 has 14 residues. Germline-derived CDR1 and CDR2 are MNHEY and SVGAGI. The V and J ends lost 0 bases and 7 bases, in that order; junction bases with no gene match: 3. The chain uses TRBV6-5 and TRBJ2-1; 7 bases are a match to TRBD1. The specimen sequenced was peripheral blood. This clonotype was sampled from a man in his forties with active or convalescent COVID-19. The CDR3 coding sequence is TGTGCCAGCAGTTACTCTACAGGGGAAAATGAGCAGTTCTTC. It encodes CASSYSTGENEQFF.